These 27 T cell receptor beta chains originate from one sample sequenced in a study of blood T cell repertoires in COVID-19. Here immunoSEQ multiplex PCR was the method, and the copy in TCRdb shows in-frame clones only, minus some. The table shows under 300,000 clones, with nearly 90% occurring only once. The sample consisted of peripheral blood. The receptors derive from a woman aged 30 to 39 with acute or convalescent COVID-19.

This clone was recorded a few times. J is TRBJ2-7 and V is TRBV7-2; TRBD1 agrees at 8 bases. The CDR3 totals 15 residues. Unmatched junction bases numbered 7, after V lost 5 bases and J lost 1 base. Germline lookup yields CDR1 SGHTA and CDR2 FQGNSA. Here the CDR3 reads CASSRTGRLSYEQYF. The DNA of the CDR3 is TGTGCCAGCAGCCGGACAGGGAGATTGTCCTACGAGCAGTACTTC.

This clone was detected only a few times. The chain uses TRBV24-1 and TRBJ2-1; 9 positions match TRBD1. Germline lookup yields CDR1 KGHDR and CDR2 SFDVKD. With V trimmed by 4 bases and J by 6 bases, 9 bases remained unmatched. CDR3 length: 16 amino acids. This CDR3 reads CATSEPGQGIFNEQFF. DNA for the CDR3: TGTGCCACCAGTGAACCTGGACAGGGGATCTTCAATGAGCAGTTCTTC.

Turning to this clone: Other DNA sequences in the same sample also yield this CDR3. V gene TRBV3-1 (or the pseudogene TRBV3-2) combines with J gene TRBJ2-5, with TRBD2 as a possible D gene (6 bases). Germline V gene data show CDR1 as LGHDT and CDR2 as YNNKEL (reference sequence). The CDR3 spans 14 residues. V lost 1 base and J 1 base, leaving 7 bases between the germline ends. CDR3 in DNA: TGTGCCAGCAGCCAAGGGCGGGGCCAAGAGACCCAGTACTTC. This translates into CASSQGRGQETQYF.

This rearrangement joins TRBV5-5 to TRBJ1-1; D unclear. CDR1 and CDR2 from the germline V gene are SGHKS and YYEKEE (reference sequence). Trimming cost V 2 bases and J 4 bases, with 12 bases left between them. This CDR3 is 14 amino acids long. CDR3 bases: TGTGCCAGCAGCTTCCGAGAGGGATCCACTGAAGCTTTCTTT. This sequence encodes CASSFREGSTEAFF.

This chain connects TRBV21-1 to TRBJ2-2; the table's D call TRBD2 went unverified against the DNA. TRBV21-1 is tagged as a pseudogene. The CDR3 has 15 amino acids. The CDR3 loop reads CASSQRERPPGELFF. The CDR3, as DNA: TGTGCCAGCAGCCAGCGGGAGAGGCCCCCCGGGGAGCTGTTTTTT.

The sample holds one count of this clone. The CDR3 DNA is TGTGCCCGGTGGGGACAGGGGGCCGGTGGGGCCAACGTCCTGACTTTC. Its translation is CARWGQGAGGANVLTF. The gene calls are TRBV30 and TRBJ2-6; 12 bases align to TRBD1. The CDR3 contains 16 residues. Germline V gene data show CDR1 as GTSNPN and CDR2 as SVGIG (reference sequence). V lost 8 bases to trimming and J lost 3 bases; unmatched junction nucleotides: 8.

The chain couples TRBV19 to TRBJ1-2; TRBD1 agrees at 11 bases. Germline CDR1 reads LNHDA; CDR2 reads SQIVND (reference sequence). V shed 1 base, J shed 3 bases, and the junction held 4 bases outside the gene matches. The CDR3 runs to 16 residues. CDR3 coding DNA: TGTGCCAGTAGTATAGGGACAGGGGGCACGCACTATGGCTACACCTTC. It yields the protein CASSIGTGGTHYGYTF.

The rearrangement joins TRBV5-1 to TRBJ2-7; maybe TRBD1 (7 bases). CDR1 SGHRS and CDR2 YFSETQ come from the germline V gene. This CDR3 contains 14 residues. Trimming took 0 bases from V and 4 from J, leaving 11 bases between them. The CDR3 DNA follows: TGCGCCAGCAGCTTGGGCGGGACAGATTACGAGCAGTACTTC. Translated: CASSLGGTDYEQYF.

In nucleotides, the CDR3 is TGTGCCAGCAGCTTGTCCGGGGATGGTAATCAGCCCCAGCATTTT. Translation gives CASSLSGDGNQPQHF. The gene calls are TRBV7-8 and TRBJ1-5, with D hard to call. CDR1 and CDR2 from the germline V gene are SGHVS and FQNEAQ. The CDR3 runs 15 residues. Trimming took off 3 bases at V and 4 bases at J, with 13 bases between the two ends.

This clone was detected a few times. The CDR3: CAISATDTQYF. In nucleotides, the CDR3 is TGTGCCATCAGTGCGACAGATACGCAGTATTTT. The V and J genes are TRBV10-3 and TRBJ2-3; the D is unclear. V was cut by 4 bases and J by 3 bases, with 2 bases left in between. The CDR3 loop spans 11 amino acids. CDR1 is ENHRY, CDR2 SYGVKD, per germline.

This clone was detected only once. V gene TRBV30 combines with J gene TRBJ1-6; TRBD1 might be the D (5 bases). There are 13 residues in the CDR3. Germline V CDR1 and CDR2: GTSNPN, SVGIG (reference sequence). V was cut by 7 bases and J by 7 bases, with 14 bases left in between. Here the CDR3 reads CAYSGGVNSPLHF. The CDR3 nucleotides are TGTGCCTACTCCGGGGGGGTGAATTCACCCCTCCACTTT.

The rearrangement links TRBV7-6 to TRBJ2-3; TRBD2 matches 11 bases. J gave up 2 bases and V 5 bases, and 6 bases lay outside the gene matches. The CDR3 has 16 amino acids. Germline assignment: CDR1 SGHVS and CDR2 FNYEAQ. Here the CDR3 reads CASSVRLAGPTDTQYF. CDR3 nucleotide sequence: TGTGCCAGCAGCGTCCGACTAGCGGGACCCACAGATACGCAGTATTTT.

This clone was counted a few times. The chain combines TRBV4-2 with TRBJ2-2; no reliable D call. CDR1 is LGHNA and CDR2 is YNFKEQ in the germline V gene. The CDR3 loop spans 15 amino acids. V was pared by 1 base and J by 1 base, with 7 bases between. The CDR3 nucleotides are TGTGCCAGCAGCCAAGTCCAGATGAACACCGGGGAGCTGTTTTTT. It encodes CASSQVQMNTGELFF.

This clone was counted a single time. V usage is TRBV7-2 and J usage is TRBJ2-2, with D possibly TRBD2 on 5 matching bases. The germline V gene encodes CDR1 SGHTA and CDR2 FQGNSA. V dropped 5 bases and J dropped 3 bases, with 16 bases sitting between them. This CDR3 has 16 amino acids. The CDR3 nucleotides are TGTGCCAGCAGCCCAGACCCAGGCGGGCACACCGGGGAGCTGTTTTTT. This encodes CASSPDPGGHTGELFF. The full variable domain, in which reference TRBV7-2 and TRBJ2-2 provide the parts outside the CDR3, is GAGVSQSPSNKVTEKGKDVELRCDPISGHTALYWYRQSLGQGLEFLIYFQGNSAPDKSGLPSDRFSAERTGGSVSTLTIQRTQQEDSAVYLCASSPDPGGHTGELFFGEGSRLTVL.

The rearrangement links TRBV6-5 to TRBJ2-1; 8 nucleotides agree with TRBD2. V dropped 2 bases and J dropped 3; count of bases not matched to a gene: 6. Germline CDR1 is MNHEY and CDR2 is SVGAGI. This CDR3 comprises 16 residues. In nucleotides, the CDR3 is TGTGCCAGCAGTTACCCAGCGGGACTAGGCTACAATGAGCAGTTCTTC. The encoded protein is CASSYPAGLGYNEQFF.

This clone was seen more than once but under ten times. The chain links TRBV12-5 to TRBJ2-7, with a possible D match to TRBD1 (6 bases). Germline loops: CDR1 LGHNT, CDR2 FRNRAP. The CDR3 contains 12 residues. Trimming removed 6 bases from V and 4 bases from J, with 10 bases in between. The CDR3 bases are TGTGCTAGTGGGAAGGACAGTTACGAGCAGTACTTC. This sequence encodes CASGKDSYEQYF.

This clone is a singleton in its sample. This rearrangement joins TRBV9 to TRBJ2-3; TRBD2 might be the D (5 bases). V lost 3 bases and J lost 2, with 16 bases in between. Germline assignment: CDR1 SGDLS and CDR2 YYNGEE. CDR3 size: 16 residues. The CDR3 bases are TGTGCCAGCAGCGATTCTCGGACTGCCCTCACAGATACGCAGTATTTT. Translating gives CASSDSRTALTDTQYF.

The chain couples TRBV19 to TRBJ1-1; unclear D gene. The CDR3 is made up of 13 amino acids. Germline lookup yields CDR1 LNHDA and CDR2 SQIVND (reference sequence). V was cut by 7 bases and J by 1 base, with 10 bases left in between. The CDR3 DNA reads TGTGCCAGTATGGTGGGCTGGAACACTGAAGCTTTCTTT. Protein sequence: CASMVGWNTEAFF. Supplemented by reference TRBV19 and TRBJ1-1, the full variable domain reads DGGITQSPKYLFRKEGQNVTLSCEQNLNHDAMYWYRQDPGQGLRLIYYSQIVNDFQKGDIAEGYSVSREKKESFPLTVTSAQKNPTAFYLCASMVGWNTEAFFGQGTRLTVV.

The J gene is TRBJ2-1, the V gene TRBV9, with 7 bases that match TRBD2. The ends lost 7 bases at V and 4 bases at J; junction bases unmatched: 11. From germline, CDR1 is SGDLS and CDR2 YYNGEE. The CDR3 is 15 residues long. The CDR3 here is CASGGAGSSYNEQFF. The CDR3, as DNA: TGTGCCAGCGGGGGAGCGGGATCCTCATACAATGAGCAGTTCTTC. Full variable domain (rest looked up from reference TRBV9 and TRBJ2-1): DSGVTQTPKHLITATGQRVTLRCSPRSGDLSVYWYQQSLDQGLQFLIQYYNGEERAKGNILERFSAQQFPDLHSELNLSSLELGDSALYFCASGGAGSSYNEQFFGPGTRLTVL.

The chain joins TRBV4-3 to TRBJ1-1, with unresolved D. Germline values: CDR1 LGHNA, CDR2 YSLEER. Trimming removed 0 bases from V and 7 bases from J, with 9 bases in between. The CDR3 is made up of 13 amino acids. The CDR3 loop is CASSQDILFEAFF. The CDR3 nucleotides read TGCGCCAGCAGCCAAGATATCCTCTTTGAAGCTTTCTTT.

This chain uses TRBV24-1 with TRBJ2-5; TRBD1 matches at 8 bases. The CDR3 spans 15 residues. Germline CDR1 and CDR2: KGHDR and SFDVKD. Trimming took 0 bases from V and 6 from J; bases not matched to a gene: 5. The CDR3, as DNA: TGTGCCACCAGTGATTTGGGACAGGGAATCAAGACCCAGTACTTC. As protein: CATSDLGQGIKTQYF.

The chain links TRBV6-4 to TRBJ1-2; a possible D gene is TRBD1 (6 bases). The CDR3 length is 13 residues. Germline V gene data show CDR1 as MRHNA and CDR2 as SNTAGT. Trimming removed 8 bases at V and 8 bases at J, with 18 bases between. CDR3 sequence (DNA): TGTGCCAGCCGCCTTACAGGGTCAGGGGGCTACACCTTC. Amino acid sequence: CASRLTGSGGYTF.

The genes are TRBV30 and TRBJ1-1; a possible D gene is TRBD1 (5 bases). The CDR3 extends over 10 amino acids. Looked up from germline, CDR1 is GTSNPN and CDR2 is SVGIG (reference sequence). Trimming shortened V by 5 bases and J by 7 bases, and 8 bases separated the two germline ends. The CDR3 spells CAWGTGEAFF. The CDR3 DNA sequence: TGTGCCTGGGGGACTGGTGAAGCTTTCTTT.

The chain carries TRBV7-3 and TRBJ2-2; 7 bases match TRBD2. The CDR3 runs to 17 residues. Per the germline V gene, CDR1 is SGHTA and CDR2 is FQGTGA. V gave up 5 bases and J gave up 2 bases; unmatched junction bases: 11. CDR3 region: CASSPSRASGNTGELFF. CDR3 coding DNA: TGTGCCAGCAGCCCTTCGAGGGCTAGCGGAAACACCGGGGAGCTGTTTTTT.

V is TRBV13 and J is TRBJ2-2; D unresolved. The germline gives CDR1 PRHDT, CDR2 FYEKMQ (reference sequence). The CDR3 covers 17 residues. Trimming left V 5 bases short and J 3 bases short, with 19 bases between. The CDR3 DNA reads as TGTGCCAGCAGCCCTAGGTTCTGGCAATCCGACACCGGGGAGCTGTTTTTT. Its protein product is CASSPRFWQSDTGELFF. Full variable domain (remainder filled in from reference TRBV13 and TRBJ2-2): AAGVIQSPRHLIKEKRETATLKCYPIPRHDTVYWYQQGPGQDPQFLISFYEKMQSDKGSIPDRFSAQQFSDYHSELNMSSLELGDSALYFCASSPRFWQSDTGELFFGEGSRLTVL.

CDR3 residues: CASGAQGLNEQFF. CDR3 bases: TGTGCCAGCGGAGCCCAGGGGCTGAATGAGCAGTTCTTC. This chain connects TRBV9 to TRBJ2-1, with D tentatively TRBD1 (6 bases). Between the trimmed V and J ends, which lost 7 bases and 7 bases, there was a span of 15 bases. This CDR3 contains 13 residues. The germline V gene encodes CDR1 SGDLS and CDR2 YYNGEE.

The rearrangement links TRBV6-2 or TRBV6-3 to TRBJ2-2; 7 positions match TRBD2. The germline V gene has CDR1 MNHEY and CDR2 SVGEGT. V lost 6 bases, J lost 6 bases, and 7 bases stayed unmatched. CDR3 size: 14 residues. CDR3 residues: CASSHSGAPGELFF. In nucleotides, the CDR3 is TGTGCCAGCAGCCACAGCGGGGCGCCCGGGGAGCTGTTTTTT.